This T cell receptor (beta chain) was sequenced for a study of T cells in Graves' hyperthyroidism and ophthalmopathy. TCR beta CDR3 sequences were amplified from RNA transcripts. With the HTBI primer set, the TCR CDR3 went through a first round of RT-PCR. Using its own MiXCR run on the multiplex PCR reads, TCRdb lists one record per CDR3 protein. In the table there are about 640,000 distinct CDR3 sequences, less than 25% of which are singletons. There are a few counts of this clonotype. Sequenced: blood. The source is a man aged 25 to 45 with Graves' ophthalmopathy.

Written as DNA, the CDR3 is TGTGCCAGCAGCTTTAAGGGAATAGCCAAAAACATTCAGTACTTC. It translates to CASSFKGIAKNIQYF. The gene calls are TRBV7-9 and TRBJ2-4; D call uncertain. V lost 3 bases to trimming and J lost 0 bases, with 9 bases between them. CDR3 size: 15 residues. Germline values: CDR1 SEHNR, CDR2 FQNEAQ (reference sequence). Drawing the rest from reference TRBV7-9 and TRBJ2-4, the complete variable domain is DTGVSQNPRHKITKRGQNVTFRCDPISEHNRLYWYRQTLGQGPEFLTYFQNEAQLEKSRLLSDRFSAERPKGSFSTLEIQRTEQGDSAMYLCASSFKGIAKNIQYFGAGTRLSVL.